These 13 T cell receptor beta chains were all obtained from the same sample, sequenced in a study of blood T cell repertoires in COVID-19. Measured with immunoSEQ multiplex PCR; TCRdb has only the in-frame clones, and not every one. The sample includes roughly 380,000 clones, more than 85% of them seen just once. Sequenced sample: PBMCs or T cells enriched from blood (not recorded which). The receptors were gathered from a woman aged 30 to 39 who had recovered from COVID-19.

This chain's CDR3 is CASSISGQGSEQYF. The CDR3 DNA sequence: TGTGCCAGTAGTATTTCGGGACAGGGGAGCGAGCAGTACTTC. This rearrangement joins TRBV19 to TRBJ2-7; 10 nucleotides agree with TRBD1. CDR1 and CDR2 from the germline V gene are LNHDA and SQIVND (reference sequence). The CDR3 is made up of 14 amino acids. V trimming: 3 bases; J trimming: 6 bases; junction bases outside the gene matches: 5.

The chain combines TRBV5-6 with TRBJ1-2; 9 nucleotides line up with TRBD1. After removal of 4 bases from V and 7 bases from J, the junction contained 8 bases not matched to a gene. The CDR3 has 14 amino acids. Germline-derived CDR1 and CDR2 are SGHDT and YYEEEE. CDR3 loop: CASSTQQGASGYTF. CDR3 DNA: TGTGCCAGCAGCACCCAACAGGGGGCAAGTGGCTACACCTTC.

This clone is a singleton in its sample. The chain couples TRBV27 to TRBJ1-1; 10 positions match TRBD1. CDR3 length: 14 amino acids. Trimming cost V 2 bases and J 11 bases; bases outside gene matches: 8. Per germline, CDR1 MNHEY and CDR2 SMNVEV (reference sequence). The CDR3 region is CASSLVFGTGDAFF. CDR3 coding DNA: TGTGCCAGCAGTTTAGTTTTCGGGACAGGGGACGCTTTCTTT.

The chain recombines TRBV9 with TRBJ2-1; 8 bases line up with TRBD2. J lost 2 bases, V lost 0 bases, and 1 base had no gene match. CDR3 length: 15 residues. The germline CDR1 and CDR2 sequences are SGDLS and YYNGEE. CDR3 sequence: CASSVGTSPYNEQFF. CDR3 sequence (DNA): TGTGCCAGCAGCGTAGGGACTAGCCCCTACAATGAGCAGTTCTTC.

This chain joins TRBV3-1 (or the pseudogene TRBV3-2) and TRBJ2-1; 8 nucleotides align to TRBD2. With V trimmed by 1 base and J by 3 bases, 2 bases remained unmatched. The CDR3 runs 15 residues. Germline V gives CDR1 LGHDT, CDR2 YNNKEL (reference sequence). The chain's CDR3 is CASSQVRGGYNEQFF. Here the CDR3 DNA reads TGTGCCAGCAGCCAAGTTCGGGGGGGCTACAATGAGCAGTTCTTC.

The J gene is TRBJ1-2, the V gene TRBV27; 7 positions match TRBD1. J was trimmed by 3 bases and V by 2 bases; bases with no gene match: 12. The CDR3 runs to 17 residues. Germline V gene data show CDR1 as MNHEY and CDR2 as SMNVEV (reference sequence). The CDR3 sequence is CASSLRGRDSSYYGYTF. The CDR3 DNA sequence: TGTGCCAGCAGTTTAAGGGGTCGGGACAGCTCTTACTATGGCTACACCTTC.

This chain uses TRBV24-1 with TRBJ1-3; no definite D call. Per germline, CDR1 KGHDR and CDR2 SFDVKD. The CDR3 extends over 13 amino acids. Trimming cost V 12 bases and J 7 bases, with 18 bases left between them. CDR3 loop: CAYGPSEGNTIYF. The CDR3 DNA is TGTGCCTACGGACCGAGCGAGGGCAACACCATATATTTT.

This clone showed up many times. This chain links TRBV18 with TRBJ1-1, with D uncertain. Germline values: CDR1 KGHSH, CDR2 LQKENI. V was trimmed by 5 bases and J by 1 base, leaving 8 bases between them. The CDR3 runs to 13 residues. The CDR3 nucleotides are TGTGCCAGCTCAGAGGGCGAGAACACTGAAGCTTTCTTT. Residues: CASSEGENTEAFF.

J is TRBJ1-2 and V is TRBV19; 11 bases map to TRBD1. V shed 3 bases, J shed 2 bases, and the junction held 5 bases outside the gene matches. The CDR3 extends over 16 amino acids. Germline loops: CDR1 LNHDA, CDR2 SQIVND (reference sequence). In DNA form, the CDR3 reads TGTGCCAGTAGTATTCGGACAGGGGGCGGAAACTATGGCTACACCTTC. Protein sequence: CASSIRTGGGNYGYTF.

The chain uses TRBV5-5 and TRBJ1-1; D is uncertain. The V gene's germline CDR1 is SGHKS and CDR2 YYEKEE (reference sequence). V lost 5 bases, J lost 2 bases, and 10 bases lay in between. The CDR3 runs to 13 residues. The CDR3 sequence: CASSTQRNTEAFF. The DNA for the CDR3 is TGTGCCAGCAGTACACAGAGAAACACTGAAGCTTTCTTT.

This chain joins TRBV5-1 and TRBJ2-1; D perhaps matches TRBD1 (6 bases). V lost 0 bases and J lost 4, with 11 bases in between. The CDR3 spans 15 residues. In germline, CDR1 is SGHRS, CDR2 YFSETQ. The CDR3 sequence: CASSLGGQRYNEQFF. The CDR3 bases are TGCGCCAGCAGCTTGGGAGGACAGAGATACAATGAGCAGTTCTTC.

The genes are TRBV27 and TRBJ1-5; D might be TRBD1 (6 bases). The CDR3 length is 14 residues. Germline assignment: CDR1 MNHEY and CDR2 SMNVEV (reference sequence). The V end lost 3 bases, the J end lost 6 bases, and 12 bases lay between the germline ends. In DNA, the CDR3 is TGTGCCAGCAGTTTGGGGGCGGGGGTTCAGCCCCAGCATTTT. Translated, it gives CASSLGAGVQPQHF.

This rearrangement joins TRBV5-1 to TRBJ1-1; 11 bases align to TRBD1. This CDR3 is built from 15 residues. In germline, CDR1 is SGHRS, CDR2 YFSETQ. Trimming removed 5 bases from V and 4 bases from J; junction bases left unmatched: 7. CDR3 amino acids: CASRPPGQGGTEAFF. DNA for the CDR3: TGCGCCAGCAGACCGCCGGGACAGGGGGGCACTGAAGCTTTCTTT.